A selection of T cell receptor beta chains follows, all from one sample in a study of vaccination effects on CD4 cells after COVID-19. The antigens for these receptors are not known. Profiling relied on immunoSEQ multiplex PCR, and the TCRdb table lists in-frame clones only, not all of them. The data show 35,000 to 40,000 clones, around two thirds seen once. The material was CD4+ T cells from PBMCs cultured with HCoV-NL63 spike peptides, obtained before COVID-19 vaccination. These receptor sequences come from a human donor who had a prior SARS-CoV-2 infection. The CDR3 runs from the conserved cysteine through the conserved F or W. The order of the fields is clone size, J gene, D gene, V gene, CDR3 DNA, CDR3 protein. D genes are given only for firm matches. Part of the rows lack a size; the others show once, few, many or a class for expanded clones.

NA | TRBJ2-1 | TRBD1 | TRBV6-5 | TGTGCCAGCAGTCCACGGGACAGCTCCTACAATGAGCAGTTCTTC | CASSPRDSSYNEQFF
few | TRBJ1-1 | TRBD1 | TRBV5-4 | TGTGCCAGCAGCGCGACAGGGGGCACTGAAGCTTTCTTT | CASSATGGTEAFF
NA | TRBJ2-3 | NA | TRBV7-3 | TGTGCCAGCAGCCCTGGCCAAACCACAGATACGCAGTATTTT | CASSPGQTTDTQYF
NA | TRBJ2-7 | TRBD2 | TRBV11-2 | TGTGCCAGCAGCTGGAGGAGGGCTAGCGGGAGGGCCGACGAGCAGTACTTC | CASSWRRASGRADEQYF
NA | TRBJ2-2 | NA | TRBV2 | TGTGCCAGCAGTTGGAATCGCATGGGCGGGGAGCTGTTTTTT | CASSWNRMGGELFF
NA | TRBJ1-4 | NA | TRBV5-1 | TGCGCCAGCAGCTCGGATGGGTGGTCTTCGGCAGGTGAAAAACTGTTTTTT | CASSSDGWSSAGEKLFF
NA | TRBJ1-3 | NA | TRBV5-1 | TGCGCCAGCAGCTTGAGTCCAGGGGCAGGAAACACCATATATTTT | CASSLSPGAGNTIYF
once | TRBJ2-1 | TRBD2 | TRBV7-8 | TGTGCCAGCAGCTTAGCGAGGGGCGGGAGCCGATACAATGAGCAGTTCTTC | CASSLARGGSRYNEQFF
few | TRBJ2-1 | NA | TRBV5-1 | TGCGCCAGCAGCTTGCTTAGTATGAATGAGCAGTTCTTC | CASSLLSMNEQFF
NA | TRBJ2-3 | TRBD1 | TRBV7-2 | TGTGCCAGCAGCTTAGGACAGGGTACCTCAGATACGCAGTATTTT | CASSLGQGTSDTQYF
NA | TRBJ2-7 | NA | TRBV20-1 | TGCAGTGCTAGTCATACCCGTTTATCAGGGAACTACGAGCAGTACTTC | CSASHTRLSGNYEQYF
NA | TRBJ2-2 | TRBD1 | TRBV11-3 | TGTGCCAGCGGTAACAGGGGCTCAACCGGGGAGCTGTTTTTT | CASGNRGSTGELFF
NA | TRBJ2-7 | TRBD1 | TRBV3-1/TRBV3-2 | TGTGCCAGCAGCCTGACGTACAGGGGTACCTACGAGCAGTACTTC | CASSLTYRGTYEQYF
NA | TRBJ2-5 | TRBD2 | TRBV19 | TGTGCCAGTAGTTCGAGCCGAGCGGGGGAAGAGACCCAGTACTTC | CASSSSRAGEETQYF
few | TRBJ1-2 | NA | TRBV9 | TGTGCCAGCAGCGTGGACATTAACTATGGCTACACCTTC | CASSVDINYGYTF
few | TRBJ2-1 | NA | TRBV3-1/TRBV3-2 | TGTGCCAGCAGCCAAGACCCCCGGAGGGGCGGTTACAATGAGCAGTTCTTC | CASSQDPRRGGYNEQFF
NA | TRBJ1-1 | NA | TRBV6-5 | TGTGCCAGCAGTTACTCGAGGGCCGGGGGCACTGAAGCTTTCTTT | CASSYSRAGGTEAFF
NA | TRBJ1-3 | TRBD1 | TRBV19 | TGTGCCAGTAGTCCAGGGACAGGTTTCTCTGGAAACACCATATATTTT | CASSPGTGFSGNTIYF
NA | TRBJ2-3 | NA | TRBV7-2 | TGTGCCAGCAGCCAGGTGTCCGGTACGCAGTATTTT | CASSQVSGTQYF
NA | TRBJ1-2 | NA | TRBV5-1 | TGCGCCAGCAGCTTGGAGGCAGGGCACTATGGCTACACCTTC | CASSLEAGHYGYTF
few | TRBJ1-6 | NA | TRBV13 | TGTGCCAGCAGCCCCCTTAATTCACCCCTCCACTTT | CASSPLNSPLHF
NA | TRBJ1-3 | NA | TRBV19 | TGTGCCAGTAGTATCTCAGGGAATTCTGGAAACACCATATATTTT | CASSISGNSGNTIYF
NA | TRBJ1-6 | NA | TRBV30 | TGTGCCTGGAGTGTTGGTGGAGAGGTACCCCTCCACTTT | CAWSVGGEVPLHF
NA | TRBJ2-7 | TRBD2 | TRBV19 | TGTGCCAGTAGTAGGGAGTCCTCGGCGGGAGGCTACGAGCAGTACTTC | CASSRESSAGGYEQYF
NA | TRBJ2-1 | NA | TRBV18 | TGTGCCAGCTCACCCTATAAGACGTTCCCGGGTGATGAGCAGTTCTTC | CASSPYKTFPGDEQFF
NA | TRBJ1-1 | TRBD1 | TRBV5-1 | TGCGCCAGCGCCAAAAGGACAGGGGGCGGCGGCACTGAAGCTTTCTTT | CASAKRTGGGGTEAFF
few | TRBJ1-5 | NA | TRBV19 | TGTGCCAGGATTACCGACAGTCAGACTAATAGCAATCAGCCCCAGCATTTT | CARITDSQTNSNQPQHF
NA | TRBJ1-1 | NA | TRBV5-4 | TGTGCCAGCAGCTTCACCGGGGGGTGGGACACTGAAGCTTTCTTT | CASSFTGGWDTEAFF
NA | TRBJ1-5 | NA | TRBV10-3 | TGTGCCATCAGTAAGGATGGGGGCGAGAATCAGCCCCAGCATTTT | CAISKDGGENQPQHF
NA | TRBJ2-3 | NA | TRBV19 | TGTGCCAGTAGTATTTTTGCAGATACGCAGTATTTT | CASSIFADTQYF
NA | TRBJ1-5 | NA | TRBV6-5 | TGTGCCAGCAGTTTATCGGGGTCTCGCAATCAGCCCCAGCATTTT | CASSLSGSRNQPQHF
NA | TRBJ1-1 | TRBD1 | TRBV9 | TGTGCCAGCAGCCCACGGACAGGGATTAACACTGAAGCTTTCTTT | CASSPRTGINTEAFF
few | TRBJ1-2 | NA | TRBV5-4 | TGTGCCAGCAGCTTGGGTTATAACTATGGCTACACCTTC | CASSLGYNYGYTF
few | TRBJ1-6 | NA | TRBV30 | TGTGCCTGGAGTAGGGGGACCTCACCCCTCCACTTT | CAWSRGTSPLHF
NA | TRBJ2-7 | NA | TRBV11-2 | TGTGCCAGCAGCTCAGGGGCGGGCCTCGCCTACGAGCAGTACTTC | CASSSGAGLAYEQYF
NA | TRBJ2-1 | NA | TRBV7-2 | TGTGCCAGCAGCTCCCGGTTCTGGTCCTACAATGAGCAGTTCTTC | CASSSRFWSYNEQFF
NA | TRBJ2-3 | NA | TRBV6-4 | TGTGCCAGCAGTGCGGGGGCCACAGATACGCAGTATTTT | CASSAGATDTQYF
NA | TRBJ1-2 | NA | TRBV2 | TGTGCCAGCAGGACGCCAGTCCAGCTTTATGGCTACACCTTC | CASRTPVQLYGYTF
NA | TRBJ2-5 | TRBD1 | TRBV3-1/TRBV3-2 | TGTGCCAGCACCACAAACAGGGGGCCGTCGGAGACCCAGTACTTC | CASTTNRGPSETQYF
NA | TRBJ2-1 | NA | TRBV19 | TGTGCCAGTAGTTTACTCAGCGTCGATGAGCAGTTCTTC | CASSLLSVDEQFF
NA | TRBJ1-1 | NA | TRBV25-1 | TGTGCCAGCAGTGAATATTCGGAGTACACTGAAGCTTTCTTT | CASSEYSEYTEAFF
NA | TRBJ1-5 | NA | TRBV6-2/TRBV6-3 | TGTGCCAGCAGTTATTTCGGGACGGATTTGCATTTT | CASSYFGTDLHF
NA | TRBJ2-5 | NA | TRBV18 | TGTGCCAGCTCACCACCAGGTCTGCCAGGGGTTTCTGAGACCCAGTACTTC | CASSPPGLPGVSETQYF
NA | TRBJ2-1 | NA | TRBV5-4 | TGTGCCAGCAGCTTGATCCAGGAGAGCTCCTACAATGAGCAGTTCTTC | CASSLIQESSYNEQFF
NA | TRBJ1-6 | NA | TRBV12-3/TRBV12-4 | TGTGCCAGCAGTCCACAGTTGAATTCACCCCTCCACTTT | CASSPQLNSPLHF